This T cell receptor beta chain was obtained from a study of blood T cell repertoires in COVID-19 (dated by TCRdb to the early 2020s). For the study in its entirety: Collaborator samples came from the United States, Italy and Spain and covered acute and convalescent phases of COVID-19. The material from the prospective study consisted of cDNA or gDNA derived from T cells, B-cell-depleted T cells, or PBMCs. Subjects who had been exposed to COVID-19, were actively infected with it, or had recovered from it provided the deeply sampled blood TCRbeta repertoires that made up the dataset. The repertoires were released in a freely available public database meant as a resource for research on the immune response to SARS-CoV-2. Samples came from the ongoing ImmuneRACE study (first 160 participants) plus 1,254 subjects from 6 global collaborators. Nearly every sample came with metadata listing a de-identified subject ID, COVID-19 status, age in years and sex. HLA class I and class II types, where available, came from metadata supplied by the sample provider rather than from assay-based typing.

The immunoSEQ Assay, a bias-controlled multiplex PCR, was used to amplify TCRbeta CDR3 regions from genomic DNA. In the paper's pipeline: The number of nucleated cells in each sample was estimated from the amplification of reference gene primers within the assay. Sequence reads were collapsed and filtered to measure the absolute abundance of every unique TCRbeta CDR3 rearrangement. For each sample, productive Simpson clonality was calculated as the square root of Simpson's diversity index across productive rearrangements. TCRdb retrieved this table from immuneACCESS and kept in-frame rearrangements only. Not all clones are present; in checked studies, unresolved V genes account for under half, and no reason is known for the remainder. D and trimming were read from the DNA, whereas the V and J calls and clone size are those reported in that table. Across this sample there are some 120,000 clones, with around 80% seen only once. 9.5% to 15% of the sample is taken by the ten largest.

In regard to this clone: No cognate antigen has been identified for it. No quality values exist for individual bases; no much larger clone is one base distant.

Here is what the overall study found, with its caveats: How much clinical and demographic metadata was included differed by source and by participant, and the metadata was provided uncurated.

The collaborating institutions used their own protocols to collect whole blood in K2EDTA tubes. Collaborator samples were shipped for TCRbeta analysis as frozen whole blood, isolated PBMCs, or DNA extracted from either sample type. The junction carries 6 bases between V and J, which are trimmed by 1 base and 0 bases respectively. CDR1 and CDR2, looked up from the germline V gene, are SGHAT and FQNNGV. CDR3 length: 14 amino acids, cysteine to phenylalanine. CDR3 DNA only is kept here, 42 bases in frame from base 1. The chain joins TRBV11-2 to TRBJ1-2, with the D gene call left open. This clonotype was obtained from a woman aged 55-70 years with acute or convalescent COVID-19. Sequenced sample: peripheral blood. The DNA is TGTGCCAGCAGCTTAGTCAGTTCTAACTATGGCTACACCTTC. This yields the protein CASSLVSSNYGYTF.